This T cell receptor beta chain is from a study of memory CD4+ T cells and cytomegalovirus serostatus. Sequencing used immunoSEQ multiplex PCR; TCRdb keeps in-frame clones, though not all of them. Here the sample spans 40,000 to 50,000 clones, around 70% being singletons. The V gene's germline CDR1 is MNHEY and CDR2 SMNVEV (reference sequence). Trimming took off 5 bases at V and 6 bases at J, with 20 bases between the two ends. The CDR3 is 17 residues long. The sort gate was single viable CD3+CD4+CD8-CD45RO+ cells for memory CD4+ T cells. The material sequenced was memory CD4+ T cells from blood. The sequence was collected from an adult in good health and CMV-seropositive. The chain has TRBV27 and TRBJ1-6, with D unclear. Here the CDR3 DNA reads TGTGCCAGCAGTCTAGGGCCGCCGGCGGGAAGTAATTCACCCCTCCACTTT. The encoded protein is CASSLGPPAGSNSPLHF.